Listed below are T cell receptor beta chains from one sample, sequenced in a study of post-analysis software for immune sequencing data. MiXCR, applied by TCRdb to the PCR reads, yields one record per CDR3 protein. The profile covers about 540,000 distinct CDR3 sequences, with 34% appearing a single time and approximately 6% taken by the ten largest. Sequencing was done on a sample of blood. Receptor source: a girl aged 2-17 years with multiple sclerosis. Each CDR3 is given with its conserved first and last residue. The D gene is left open where the match is weak. Size tells how often a clone was seen (once, few, many) or the class of an expanded clone, and some rows leave it out.

d_call j_call clone_size v_call cdr3_nt cdr3_aa
TRBD1 TRBJ2-4 . TRBV12-3/TRBV12-4 TGTGCCAGCAGTTTGGGACAGGGTACTCCCCAGTACTTC CASSLGQGTPQYF
. TRBJ2-3 . TRBV10-3 TGTGCCATCAGTGAGCAAACAGTCACAGATACGCAGTATTTT CAISEQTVTDTQYF
TRBD2 TRBJ2-7 . TRBV6-6 TGTGCCAGCAGGCTAGCGGACAATGAGCAGTACTTC CASRLADNEQYF
TRBD1 TRBJ1-4 . TRBV20-1 TGCAGTGTCCGAGGGACAGGGGATGAAAAACTGTTTTTT CSVRGTGDEKLFF
. TRBJ2-4 . TRBV11-2 TGTGCCAGCAGCTCCCTCAAGACGGGGGGCCACATTCAGTACTTC CASSSLKTGGHIQYF
TRBD1 TRBJ1-1 few TRBV7-2 TGTGCCAGCAGCTTAACGGCAGGGGGGAACACTGAAGCTTTCTTT CASSLTAGGNTEAFF
. TRBJ2-1 . TRBV12-3/TRBV12-4 TGTGCCAGCAGTGAGACTTGGGTGAAGTTCTTC CASSETWVKFF
. TRBJ2-3 . TRBV5-6 TGTGCCAGCAGCTTTACGACAGGAGCGCGCACAGATACGCAGTATTTT CASSFTTGARTDTQYF
. TRBJ1-2 . TRBV29-1 TGCAGCGTTGAACTAACAGGCGTCGGATATGGCTACACCTTC CSVELTGVGYGYTF
. TRBJ2-5 . TRBV20-1 TGCAGTGCTAGTCCAAGTCAAGAGACCCAGTACTTC CSASPSQETQYF
TRBD1 TRBJ2-3 many TRBV29-1 TGCAGCGTCGGGACAGGGGGCACAGATACGCAGTATTTT CSVGTGGTDTQYF
. TRBJ2-3 . TRBV27 TGTGCCAGCAGTTTAAATGGGGGTTACACGGATACGCAGTATTTT CASSLNGGYTDTQYF
TRBD1 TRBJ2-7 . TRBV7-2 TGTGCCAGCAGCTTCAACAGGGGCTACGAGCAGTACTTC CASSFNRGYEQYF
. TRBJ2-1 . TRBV7-8 TGTGCCAGCAGCTTATCTGACATGCAGTTCTTC CASSLSDMQFF
TRBD2 TRBJ2-1 . TRBV7-3 TGTGCCAGCAGCCTACTGGGTTCGGGGACTAGCGGATACAATGAGCAGTTCTTC CASSLLGSGTSGYNEQFF
TRBD2 TRBJ2-2 few TRBV6-6 TGTGCCACCTCACCGGGGGGGACCGGGGAGCTGTTTTTT CATSPGGTGELFF
TRBD1 TRBJ2-1 few TRBV27 TGTGCCAGCAGTTTTTTGGGACAGGGGGAGTTCTTC CASSFLGQGEFF
TRBD1 TRBJ2-1 few TRBV6-1 TGTGCCAGCGGGACAGGGTTAAGCTCCTACAATGAGCAGTTCTTC CASGTGLSSYNEQFF
. TRBJ2-7 . TRBV20-1 TGCAGTGCCTGGGACACGGGCTACGAGCAGTACTTC CSAWDTGYEQYF
TRBD2 TRBJ2-3 . TRBV2 TGTGCCAGCAGTACCACTAGCGGGCCGCAGTATTTT CASSTTSGPQYF
. TRBJ1-4 . TRBV29-1 TGCAGCGTTGAGGAGGAGGGGGAAAAACTGTTTTTT CSVEEEGEKLFF
. TRBJ1-1 . TRBV3-1 TGTGCCAGCAGCCCCCAATCAATCGGTGAAGCTTTCTTT CASSPQSIGEAFF
TRBD1 TRBJ2-2 few TRBV3-1 TGTGCCAGCCGAGGGACAGCGAACACCGGGGAGCTGTTTTTT CASRGTANTGELFF
. TRBJ1-1 . TRBV7-9 TGTGCCAGCAGCTTAGCGGCAGGGGCGTGGACTGAAGCTTTCTTT CASSLAAGAWTEAFF
. TRBJ1-6 . TRBV6-5 TGTGCCGGCAGTTACTACGGAGGGAATTCACCCCTCCACTTT CAGSYYGGNSPLHF
. TRBJ2-6 . TRBV9 TGTGCCAGCAGCGGAATAGACCCGTTCTCTGGGGCCAACGTCCTGACTTTC CASSGIDPFSGANVLTF
TRBD1 TRBJ1-1 few TRBV7-9 TGTGCCAGCAGCTTAGTAGGGGGACAGGGGAACACTGAAGCTTTCTTT CASSLVGGQGNTEAFF
. TRBJ1-4 . TRBV28 TGTGCCAGCAGCGAGGGGGGGAGGATCGAAAAACTGTTTTTT CASSEGGRIEKLFF
TRBD1 TRBJ1-1 . TRBV7-9 TGTGCCAGCAGCTTGTTACAGGGGACTATGAACACTGAAGCTTTCTTT CASSLLQGTMNTEAFF
. TRBJ1-2 . TRBV6-5 TGTGCCAGCTGGAGGGGCGTCTATGGCTACACCTTC CASWRGVYGYTF
TRBD1 TRBJ1-2 . TRBV2 TGTGCCAGCGACGGACAGGGGATACCCGGCTACACCTTC CASDGQGIPGYTF
TRBD1 TRBJ1-4 . TRBV6-5 TGTGCCAGCAGTTATAATAGAGACAGGGGGAACGAAAAACTGTTTTTT CASSYNRDRGNEKLFF
TRBD2 TRBJ2-7 few TRBV10-3 TGTGCCATCAGTGGGGCGACTAGCGGGGGGTACGAGCAGTACTTC CAISGATSGGYEQYF
. TRBJ1-5 . TRBV27 TGTGCCAGCAGTCCCCGGCGGGGGAGCAATCAGCCCCAGCATTTT CASSPRRGSNQPQHF
TRBD2 TRBJ2-1 . TRBV20-1 TGCAGTGCGCCCGCGGGGGGCGACACCTACAATGAGCAGTTCTTC CSAPAGGDTYNEQFF
TRBD1 TRBJ1-2 . TRBV7-3 TGTGCCAGCAGTCGGACAGGGGGCGCTTCGAGGGATGGCTACACCTTC CASSRTGGASRDGYTF
. TRBJ1-4 few TRBV20-1 TGCAGTGCTACTCGGTATGAGACAGCTGATGAAAAACTGTTTTTT CSATRYETADEKLFF
. TRBJ1-2 . TRBV21-1 TGTGCCAGCAGCAATAGGGGCATCTGTAACTATGGCTACACCTTC CASSNRGICNYGYTF
. TRBJ1-5 . TRBV5-6 TGTGCCAGCACCACCGCAGGGGAAGAATATAGCAATCAGCCCCAGCATTTT CASTTAGEEYSNQPQHF
. TRBJ1-1 . TRBV10-3 TGTGCCATCAGTGACTTAGGGACGAGGGTGAACACTGAAGCTTTCTTT CAISDLGTRVNTEAFF
. TRBJ2-1 . TRBV3-1 TGTGCCAGCAGCACGCAGGCATCGGGACCAAAAAAAGAGACCCAGTTCTTC CASSTQASGPKKETQFF
. TRBJ1-4 few TRBV6-5 TGTGCCAGCGGCATATCCCTCGGGGGGCTCGTTGAAAAACTGTTTTTT CASGISLGGLVEKLFF